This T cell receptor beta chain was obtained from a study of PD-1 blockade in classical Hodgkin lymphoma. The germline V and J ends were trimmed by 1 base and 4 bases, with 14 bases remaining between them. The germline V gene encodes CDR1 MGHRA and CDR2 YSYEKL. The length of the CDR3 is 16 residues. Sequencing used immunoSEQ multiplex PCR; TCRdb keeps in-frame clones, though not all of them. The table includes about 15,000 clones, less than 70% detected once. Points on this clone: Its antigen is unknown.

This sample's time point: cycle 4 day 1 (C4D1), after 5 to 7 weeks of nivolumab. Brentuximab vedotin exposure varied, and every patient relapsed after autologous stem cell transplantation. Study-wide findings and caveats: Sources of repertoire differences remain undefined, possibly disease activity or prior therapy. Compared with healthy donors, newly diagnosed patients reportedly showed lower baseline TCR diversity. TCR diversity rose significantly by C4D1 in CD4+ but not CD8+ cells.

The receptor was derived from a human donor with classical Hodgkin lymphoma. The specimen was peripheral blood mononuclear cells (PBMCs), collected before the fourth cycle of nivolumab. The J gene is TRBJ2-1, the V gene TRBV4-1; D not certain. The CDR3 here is CASSQVRLVRYNEQFF. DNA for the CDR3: TGCGCCAGCAGCCAAGTACGTCTCGTCCGGTACAATGAGCAGTTCTTC.